Shown below are 15 T cell receptor beta chains from a single sample sequenced in a study of OX40 agonist ivuxolimab in advanced cancers. Clones were read by immunoSEQ multiplex PCR, and TCRdb kept only the in-frame ones, dropping some. The sample has 50,000 or so clones; 65% to 85% are singletons. Sequences were derived from CD4+ or CD8+ T cells sorted from blood, sampled in a trial of the OX40 agonist ivuxolimab. Receptor source: an adult with an advanced solid tumor such as melanoma, head and neck, liver or kidney cancer.

The rearrangement uses TRBV5-4 and TRBJ2-3; 7 bases align to TRBD1. Germline CDR1 SGHNT, CDR2 YYREEE (reference sequence). The CDR3 runs to 15 residues. Trimming removed 4 bases from V and 0 bases from J; junction bases left unmatched: 5. The CDR3 nucleotides read TGTGCCAGCAGCCGAGGGGGACAGAGCACAGATACGCAGTATTTT. It translates to CASSRGGQSTDTQYF.

This chain links TRBV19 with TRBJ1-2; D is perhaps TRBD1 (6 bases). The V gene lost 6 bases and the J gene lost 8 bases, with 16 bases spanning the gap. CDR3 length equals 13 residues. Germline assignment: CDR1 LNHDA and CDR2 SQIVND (reference sequence). The CDR3 bases are TGTGCCAGTAGCTTCACAGGGACTAGGGGCTACACCTTC. Its protein product is CASSFTGTRGYTF.

This clone showed up just once. For the CDR3, the DNA is TGTGCCAGCAGAGAACCAGGGAGCTCTGGAAACACCATATATTTT. Amino acids: CASREPGSSGNTIYF. This sequence joins TRBV11-2 and TRBJ1-3, with D maybe TRBD1 (5 bases). This CDR3 contains 15 residues. With 6 bases removed from V and 0 bases from J, the gap between germline ends came to 12 bases. Germline CDR1 is SGHAT and CDR2 is FQNNGV.

The rearrangement joins TRBV10-3 to TRBJ2-7, with a tentative D call TRBD2 (5 bases). The germline V and J ends were trimmed by 8 bases and 5 bases, with 13 bases remaining between them. Germline V lookup: CDR1 ENHRY, CDR2 SYGVKD. The CDR3 consists of 12 residues. The CDR3 coding sequence is TGTGCCATCGGGCGGGTATCGGACGAGCAGTACTTC. Its translation is CAIGRVSDEQYF.

The rearrangement uses TRBV6-4 and TRBJ1-1; D is ambiguous. Per germline, CDR1 MRHNA and CDR2 SNTAGT. Between the trimmed V and J ends, which lost 7 bases and 6 bases, there was a span of 6 bases. CDR3 length: 10 amino acids. The CDR3 spells CASTGSEAFF. The CDR3 coding sequence is TGTGCCAGCACTGGGTCTGAAGCTTTCTTT.

This clone was counted between two and nine times. This chain joins TRBV7-2 and TRBJ2-7; no clear D. The CDR3 is 14 amino acids. V lost 5 bases and J lost 6, with 17 bases in between. Per germline, CDR1 SGHTA and CDR2 FQGNSA. CDR3 bases: TGTGCCAGCAGCCCCTACGGAGCCTCGCGCGAGCAGTACTTC. As protein: CASSPYGASREQYF. The complete variable domain, with remaining parts taken from reference TRBV7-2 and TRBJ2-7, reads GAGVSQSPSNKVTEKGKDVELRCDPISGHTALYWYRQSLGQGLEFLIYFQGNSAPDKSGLPSDRFSAERTGGSVSTLTIQRTQQEDSAVYLCASSPYGASREQYFGPGTRLTVT.

The gene calls are TRBV6-6 and TRBJ2-5; possible D gene TRBD2, 6 bases. The J call may be incorrect, as the DNA end agrees better with TRBJ2-7. CDR1 is MNHNY, CDR2 SVGAGI, per germline (reference sequence). The CDR3 covers 16 residues. The CDR3 reads CASSYSTGAGSYEQYF. The DNA for the CDR3 is TGTGCCAGCAGTTACTCGACTGGGGCGGGATCCTACGAGCAGTACTTC.

This clone is a singleton in its sample. The V and J genes are TRBV19 and TRBJ1-2; D is unresolved. V was cut by 9 bases and J by 4 bases, with 9 bases left in between. The CDR3 is made up of 11 amino acids. The germline gives CDR1 LNHDA, CDR2 SQIVND (reference sequence). The DNA for the CDR3 is TGTGCCAGGGTGGGAAGCTATGGCTACACCTTC. Translation gives CARVGSYGYTF. Supplemented by reference TRBV19 and TRBJ1-2, the full variable domain reads DGGITQSPKYLFRKEGQNVTLSCEQNLNHDAMYWYRQDPGQGLRLIYYSQIVNDFQKGDIAEGYSVSREKKESFPLTVTSAQKNPTAFYLCARVGSYGYTFGSGTRLTVV.

The rearrangement joins TRBV18 to TRBJ2-3; D not certain. The CDR3 consists of 16 residues. Trimming took 0 bases from V and 2 from J, leaving 12 bases between them. CDR1 is KGHSH, CDR2 LQKENI, per germline. CDR3 in amino acids: CASSPPGRKSTDTQYF. CDR3 coding DNA: TGTGCCAGCTCACCACCGGGCAGAAAATCCACAGATACGCAGTATTTT.

This rearrangement joins TRBV2 to TRBJ2-2; D gene ambiguous. The V end lost 6 bases, the J end lost 3 bases, and 8 bases lay between the germline ends. This CDR3 is built from 13 residues. Per the germline V gene, CDR1 is SNHLY and CDR2 is FYNNEI. The CDR3 region has the DNA TGTGCCAGCAGCCGGAGACACACCGGGGAGCTGTTTTTT. Protein sequence: CASSRRHTGELFF.

This sequence joins TRBV28 and TRBJ1-3, with 8 bases fitting TRBD1. The J segment lost 0 bases and the V segment lost 5 bases, leaving 12 bases of the junction unmatched. The CDR3 has 18 residues. The germline gives CDR1 MDHEN, CDR2 SYDVKM. CDR3 bases: TGTGCCAGCAGTCTGACAGGGGCGATTCTGGACTCTGGAAACACCATATATTTT. It yields the protein CASSLTGAILDSGNTIYF.

The rearrangement links TRBV30 to TRBJ2-5; maybe TRBD1 (6 bases). The V end lost 0 bases, the J end lost 11 bases, and 13 bases lay between the germline ends. Germline V CDR1 and CDR2: GTSNPN, SVGIG (reference sequence). CDR3 length: 12 amino acids. The CDR3 is CAWSVAEGEQYF. CDR3 DNA: TGTGCCTGGAGTGTAGCCGAGGGGGAGCAGTACTTC.

The genes are TRBV7-2 and TRBJ2-3; TRBD1 aligns across 9 bases. The ends lost 2 bases at V and 4 bases at J; junction bases unmatched: 4. The CDR3 sequence is 15 residues long. Germline values: CDR1 SGHTA, CDR2 FQGNSA. Here the CDR3 DNA reads TGTGCCAGCAGCTTAACGGGACAGGGATCAGATACGCAGTATTTT. Encoded protein: CASSLTGQGSDTQYF.

The rearrangement joins TRBV6-5 to TRBJ1-1; tentative D call: TRBD1 (5 bases). With 6 bases removed from V and 1 base from J, the gap between germline ends came to 9 bases. Germline values: CDR1 MNHEY, CDR2 SVGAGI. This CDR3 is built from 13 residues. Written as DNA, the CDR3 is TGTGCCAGCAGCCGGACATCGAACACTGAAGCTTTCTTT. Protein: CASSRTSNTEAFF.

This clone appeared a few times. This sequence joins TRBV28 and TRBJ1-5, with D maybe TRBD1 (6 bases). Germline V gives CDR1 MDHEN, CDR2 SYDVKM. Trimming took 6 bases from V and 4 from J, leaving 13 bases between them. There are 14 residues in the CDR3. The CDR3 DNA sequence: TGTGCCAGCAGACCAGGTACAGGGAATCAGCCCCAGCATTTT. This translates into CASRPGTGNQPQHF.